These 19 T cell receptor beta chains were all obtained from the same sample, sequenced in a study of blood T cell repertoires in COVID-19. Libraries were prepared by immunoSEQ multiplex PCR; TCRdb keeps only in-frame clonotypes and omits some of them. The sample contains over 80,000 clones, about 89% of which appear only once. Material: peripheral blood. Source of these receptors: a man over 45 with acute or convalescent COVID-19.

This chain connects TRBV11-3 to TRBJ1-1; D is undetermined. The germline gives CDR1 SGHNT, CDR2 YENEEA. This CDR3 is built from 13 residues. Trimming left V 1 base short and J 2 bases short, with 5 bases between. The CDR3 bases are TGTGCCAGCAGCTTAGTGTCTAACACTGAAGCTTTCTTT. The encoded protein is CASSLVSNTEAFF.

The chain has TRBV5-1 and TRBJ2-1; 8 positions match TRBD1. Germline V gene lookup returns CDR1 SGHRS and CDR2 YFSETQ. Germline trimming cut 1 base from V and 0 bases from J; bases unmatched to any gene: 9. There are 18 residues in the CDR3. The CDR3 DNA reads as TGCGCCAGCAGCTTGCGAACTGGAGGGACAGGCTCCTACAATGAGCAGTTCTTC. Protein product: CASSLRTGGTGSYNEQFF.

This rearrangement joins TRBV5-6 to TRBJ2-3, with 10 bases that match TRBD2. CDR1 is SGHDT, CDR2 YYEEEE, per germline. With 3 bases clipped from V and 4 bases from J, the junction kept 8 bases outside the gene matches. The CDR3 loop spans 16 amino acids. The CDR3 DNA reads TGTGCCAGCAGCTCAACGGCTAGCGGGAGCCCAGATACGCAGTATTTT. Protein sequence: CASSSTASGSPDTQYF.

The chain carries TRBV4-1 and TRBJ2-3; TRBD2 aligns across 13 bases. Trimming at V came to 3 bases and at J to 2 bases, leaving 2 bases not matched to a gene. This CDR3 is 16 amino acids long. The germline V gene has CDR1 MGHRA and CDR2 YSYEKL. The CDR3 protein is CASSQGLAGPTDTQYF. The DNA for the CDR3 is TGCGCCAGCAGCCAGGGACTAGCGGGACCCACAGATACGCAGTATTTT.

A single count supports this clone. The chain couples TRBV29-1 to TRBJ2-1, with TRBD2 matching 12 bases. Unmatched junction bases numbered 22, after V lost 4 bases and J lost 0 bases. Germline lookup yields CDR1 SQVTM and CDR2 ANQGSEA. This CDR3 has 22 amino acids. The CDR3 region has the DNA TGCAGCGTTGTTAAAAAATGGCTAGCGGGAGGGATTTCCCCCCCCTCCTACAATGAGCAGTTCTTC. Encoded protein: CSVVKKWLAGGISPPSYNEQFF.

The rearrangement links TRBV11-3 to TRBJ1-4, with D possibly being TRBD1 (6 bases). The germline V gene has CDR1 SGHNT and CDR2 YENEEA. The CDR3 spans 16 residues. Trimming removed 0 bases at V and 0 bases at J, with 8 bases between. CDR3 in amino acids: CASSLDRTATNEKLFF. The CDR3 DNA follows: TGTGCCAGCAGCTTAGATCGGACAGCAACTAATGAAAAACTGTTTTTT.

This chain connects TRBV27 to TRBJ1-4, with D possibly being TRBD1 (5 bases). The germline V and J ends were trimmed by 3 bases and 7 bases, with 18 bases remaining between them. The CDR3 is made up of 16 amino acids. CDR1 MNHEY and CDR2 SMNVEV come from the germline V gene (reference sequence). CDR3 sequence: CASSFGASPGGEKLFF. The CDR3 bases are TGTGCCAGCAGTTTTGGGGCTTCCCCCGGGGGTGAAAAACTGTTTTTT.

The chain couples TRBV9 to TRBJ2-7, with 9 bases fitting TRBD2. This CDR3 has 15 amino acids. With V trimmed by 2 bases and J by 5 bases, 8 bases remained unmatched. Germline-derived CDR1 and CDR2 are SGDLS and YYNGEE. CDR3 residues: CASSVGTSRSHEQYF. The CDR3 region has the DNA TGTGCCAGCAGCGTCGGGACTAGCAGGAGCCACGAGCAGTACTTC.

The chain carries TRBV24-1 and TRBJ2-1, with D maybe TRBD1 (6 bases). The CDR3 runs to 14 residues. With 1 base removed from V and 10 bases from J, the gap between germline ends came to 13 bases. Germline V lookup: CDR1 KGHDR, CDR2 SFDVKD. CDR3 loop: CATSDLGTPSEQFF. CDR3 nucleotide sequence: TGTGCCACCAGTGATTTAGGGACACCCTCAGAGCAGTTCTTC.

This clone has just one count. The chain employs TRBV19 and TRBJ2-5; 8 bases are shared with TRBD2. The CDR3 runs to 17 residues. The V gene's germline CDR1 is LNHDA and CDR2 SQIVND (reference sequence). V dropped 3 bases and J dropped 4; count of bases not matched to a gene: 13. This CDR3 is CASSMGGFGRGGETQYF. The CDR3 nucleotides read TGTGCCAGTAGTATGGGAGGGTTCGGGAGGGGTGGAGAGACCCAGTACTTC. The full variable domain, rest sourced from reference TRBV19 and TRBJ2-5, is DGGITQSPKYLFRKEGQNVTLSCEQNLNHDAMYWYRQDPGQGLRLIYYSQIVNDFQKGDIAEGYSVSREKKESFPLTVTSAQKNPTAFYLCASSMGGFGRGGETQYFGPGTRLLVL.

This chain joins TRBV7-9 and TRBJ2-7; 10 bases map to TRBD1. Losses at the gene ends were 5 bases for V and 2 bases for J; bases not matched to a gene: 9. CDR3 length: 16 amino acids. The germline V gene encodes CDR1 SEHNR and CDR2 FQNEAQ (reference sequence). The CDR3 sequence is CASSPLGQGNTYEQYF. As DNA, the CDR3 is TGTGCCAGCAGCCCCCTGGGACAGGGGAATACCTACGAGCAGTACTTC.

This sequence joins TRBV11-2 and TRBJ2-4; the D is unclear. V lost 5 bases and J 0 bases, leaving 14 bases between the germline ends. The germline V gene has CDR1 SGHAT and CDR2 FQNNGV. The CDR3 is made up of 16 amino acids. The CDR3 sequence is CASSPTGGGAKNIQYF. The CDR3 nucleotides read TGTGCCAGCAGCCCTACCGGTGGTGGAGCCAAAAACATTCAGTACTTC.

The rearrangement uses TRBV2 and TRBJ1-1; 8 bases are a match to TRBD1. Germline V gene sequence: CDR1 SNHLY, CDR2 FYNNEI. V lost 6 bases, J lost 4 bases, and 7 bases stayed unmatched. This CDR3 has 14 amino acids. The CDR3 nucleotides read TGTGCCAGCAGCCCGCAGGGGGCACCCACTGAAGCTTTCTTT. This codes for CASSPQGAPTEAFF.

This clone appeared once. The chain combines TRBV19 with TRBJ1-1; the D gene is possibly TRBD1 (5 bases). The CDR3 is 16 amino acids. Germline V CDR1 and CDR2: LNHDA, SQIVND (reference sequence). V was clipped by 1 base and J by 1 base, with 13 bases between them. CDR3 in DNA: TGTGCCAGTAGTATAGGGACCGACAGATGGAACACTGAAGCTTTCTTT. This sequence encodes CASSIGTDRWNTEAFF.

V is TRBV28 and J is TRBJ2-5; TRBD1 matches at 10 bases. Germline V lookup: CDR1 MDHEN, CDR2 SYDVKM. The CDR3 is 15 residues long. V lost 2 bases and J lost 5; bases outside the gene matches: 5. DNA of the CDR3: TGTGCCAGCAGTTTACGGGACAGGGGCGGGGAGACCCAGTACTTC. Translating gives CASSLRDRGGETQYF.

CDR3 protein: CASSAGGRSQSEQYF. CDR3 DNA sequence: TGTGCCAGCAGCGCGGGTGGAAGGAGTCAGAGCGAGCAGTACTTC. This rearrangement joins TRBV9 to TRBJ2-7; D remains ambiguous. The CDR3 is 15 residues long. Looked up from germline, CDR1 is SGDLS and CDR2 is YYNGEE. V was pared by 3 bases and J by 6 bases, with 19 bases between.

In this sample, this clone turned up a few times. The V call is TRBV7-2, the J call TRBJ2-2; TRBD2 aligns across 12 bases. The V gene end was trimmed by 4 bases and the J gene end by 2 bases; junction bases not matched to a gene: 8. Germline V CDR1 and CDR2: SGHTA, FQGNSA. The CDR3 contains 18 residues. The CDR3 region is CASSSGLLAGGNTGELFF. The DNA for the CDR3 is TGTGCCAGCAGCTCCGGTCTACTAGCGGGAGGAAACACCGGGGAGCTGTTTTTT.

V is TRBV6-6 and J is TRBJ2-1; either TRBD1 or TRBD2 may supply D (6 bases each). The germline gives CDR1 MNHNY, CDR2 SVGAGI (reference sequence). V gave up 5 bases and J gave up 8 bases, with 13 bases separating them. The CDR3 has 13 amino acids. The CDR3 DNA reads TGTGCCAGCAGTCAGGGGAGGTCAGATGAGCAGTTCTTC. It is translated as CASSQGRSDEQFF.

The CDR3 is CASSVQGGSEQYF. The CDR3 bases are TGTGCCAGTAGTGTTCAGGGCGGGAGCGAGCAGTACTTC. The V and J genes are TRBV19 and TRBJ2-7; 7 positions agree with TRBD2. V lost 5 bases to trimming and J lost 6 bases; unmatched junction nucleotides: 7. From germline, CDR1 is LNHDA and CDR2 SQIVND (reference sequence). This CDR3 is built from 13 residues.